The clone carrying this TCR beta chain was counted ten times or more. Its antigen is unidentified. Regions amplified from RNA transcripts were the TCR beta CDR3 regions. First-round RT-PCR with HTBI primers amplified the TCR CDR3 region. From the multiplex PCR reads, TCRdb called clonotypes with MiXCR, one entry per CDR3 protein. The table lists 640,000 or so distinct CDR3 sequences, approximately 15% of them singletons, with roughly 6.9% in the top ten. This entry is derived from a study of T cells in Graves' hyperthyroidism and ophthalmopathy. Study results and limitations: Within blood appeared most thyroid clonotypes that had expanded above 0.001.

The CDR3 spans 15 residues. V was pared by 3 bases and J by 0 bases, with 9 bases between. In germline, CDR1 is SEHNR, CDR2 FQNEAQ (reference sequence). This clonotype originated in a woman aged 18-29 years with Graves' ophthalmopathy. The sample comprised blood. The chain carries TRBV7-9 and TRBJ1-3; D is ambiguous. This CDR3 is CASSFTESSGNTIYF. CDR3 nucleotides: TGTGCCAGCAGCTTTACCGAGAGCTCTGGAAACACCATATATTTT.